This TCR beta chain comes out of a study of beta chain features in type 1 diabetes. The overall study: Age, gender and cell yields were similar between patients and healthy donors. Findings and limits, study-wide: cDNA sequencing could over-represent cells with high TCR expression. Type 1 diabetes patients had moderately but significantly shorter TCRB CDR3s in all four CD4+ subsets.

Germline V CDR1 and CDR2: GTSNPN, SVGIG (reference sequence). The CDR3 covers 15 residues. J was trimmed by 8 bases and V by 1 base; bases with no gene match: 13. This clone was observed a few times. Its specificity is unknown. Each of the CD4+ naive, central memory, regulatory and stem cell-like memory populations was sorted via CD45RO/CCR7/CD25/CD127/CD95/CD27. The investigators reverse transcribed all of the isolated RNA, so they sequenced expressed TCRB transcripts. Deep immunoSEQ sequencing covered naive, central memory and regulatory T cell samples. Clones were read by immunoSEQ multiplex PCR, and TCRdb kept only the in-frame ones, dropping some. The table has roughly 150,000 clones, about 8% seen once.

This TCR came from a woman between 35 and 50 years old with type 1 diabetes. The sample taken for sequencing was central memory CD4+ T cells from blood. This chain connects TRBV30 to TRBJ1-2; 7 positions agree with TRBD1. The CDR3 DNA is TGTGCCTGGAGTGGATCGATCACAGGGGTAGGAGGCTACACCTTC. Encoded protein: CAWSGSITGVGGYTF.